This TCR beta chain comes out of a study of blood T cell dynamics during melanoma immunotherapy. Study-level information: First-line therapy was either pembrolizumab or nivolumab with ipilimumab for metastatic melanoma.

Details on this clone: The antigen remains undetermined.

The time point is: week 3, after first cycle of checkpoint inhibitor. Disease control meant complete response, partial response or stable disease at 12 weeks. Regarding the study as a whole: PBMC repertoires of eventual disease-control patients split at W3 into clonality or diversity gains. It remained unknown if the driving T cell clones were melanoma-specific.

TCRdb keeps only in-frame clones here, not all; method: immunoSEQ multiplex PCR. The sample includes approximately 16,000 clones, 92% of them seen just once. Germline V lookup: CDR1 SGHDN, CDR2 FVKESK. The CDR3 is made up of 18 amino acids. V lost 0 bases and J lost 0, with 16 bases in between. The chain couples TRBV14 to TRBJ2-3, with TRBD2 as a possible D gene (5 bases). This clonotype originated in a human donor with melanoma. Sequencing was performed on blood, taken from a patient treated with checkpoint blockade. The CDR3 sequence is CASSQEVFGAESTDTQYF. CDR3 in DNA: TGTGCCAGCAGCCAAGAAGTGTTTGGAGCGGAAAGCACAGATACGCAGTATTTT. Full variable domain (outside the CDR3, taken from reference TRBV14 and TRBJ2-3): EAGVTQFPSHSVIEKGQTVTLRCDPISGHDNLYWYRRVMGKEIKFLLHFVKESKQDESGMPNNRFLAERTGGTYSTLKVQPAELEDSGVYFCASSQEVFGAESTDTQYFGPGTRLTVL.